This T cell receptor beta chain was profiled in a study of blood T cell repertoires in COVID-19. Study in general: The origin of the acute and convalescent COVID-19 samples was the United States, Italy and Spain. T cells, B-cell-depleted T cells, or PBMCs provided the cDNA or gDNA that served as material.

Trimming removed 1 base at V and 0 bases at J, with 11 bases between. The CDR3 is 16 amino acids. The germline V gene has CDR1 SGHDT and CDR2 YYEEEE. In the authors' workflow: Estimation of nucleated cell counts was performed using reference gene primer amplification. Data came from immunoSEQ multiplex PCR; TCRdb stores just in-frame clones and leaves some out. V and J calls and clone size are copied from that table; D and trimming were computed from the DNA. The data contain 40,000 to 50,000 clones, 90% of them singletons. The chain combines TRBV5-6 with TRBJ2-4; a possible D gene is TRBD1 (5 bases). Sample: peripheral blood. The receptor was isolated from an older man with acute or convalescent COVID-19. The CDR3: CASSLRRRGAKNIQYF. In DNA form, the CDR3 reads TGTGCCAGCAGCTTGCGTCGTAGGGGAGCCAAAAACATTCAGTACTTC.